The next 27 T cell receptor beta chains were all read from a single sample in a study of shared clonotypes between healthy human individuals. Naive CD8 cells lacked CD45RO, underwent positive selection for CCR7 and left out terminally differentiated effector memory CD45RA+ cells. Profiling relied on immunoSEQ multiplex PCR, and the TCRdb table lists in-frame clones only, not all of them. The sample has about 2 million clones; approximately 94% are singletons. Sequencing input: naive CD8+ T cells sorted from blood. Source of these receptors: a man aged 18 to 29 in good health.

V gene TRBV27 combines with J gene TRBJ1-1, with 11 bases that match TRBD1. This CDR3 is built from 16 residues. V was clipped by 2 bases and J by 2 bases; unmatched bases: 4. Germline CDR1 reads MNHEY; CDR2 reads SMNVEV (reference sequence). CDR3 sequence (DNA): TGTGCCAGCAGTTTAGGGACAGGGGGATTTAACACTGAAGCTTTCTTT. The encoded protein is CASSLGTGGFNTEAFF.

The rearrangement links TRBV28 to TRBJ2-7; no firm D call. V was trimmed by 6 bases and J by 3 bases, leaving 21 bases between them. The CDR3 length is 16 residues. CDR1 MDHEN and CDR2 SYDVKM come from the germline V gene. CDR3 DNA: TGTGCCAGCAGCCTTGCCCCCGAATTGCCTTACTACGAGCAGTACTTC. It codes for CASSLAPELPYYEQYF.

The rearrangement links TRBV7-9 to TRBJ1-2; TRBD1 agrees at 7 bases. The CDR3 totals 14 residues. The trim removed 1 base at V and 8 bases at J, leaving 7 bases unmatched. The germline CDR1 and CDR2 sequences are SEHNR and FQNEAQ (reference sequence). CDR3 nucleotides: TGTGCCAGCAGCTTAGGGACAGGAAACAGGGGCTACACCTTC. Translating it yields CASSLGTGNRGYTF.

As concerns this clone: Other nucleotide sequences in the sample specify the same CDR3. The chain joins TRBV11-2 to TRBJ2-7; D is perhaps TRBD2 (5 bases). Germline lookup yields CDR1 SGHAT and CDR2 FQNNGV. V lost 0 bases to trimming and J lost 2 bases, with 8 bases between them. This CDR3 region has 14 residues. As DNA, the CDR3 is TGTGCCAGCAGCTTAGAAGGAGGAGCCTACGAGCAGTACTTC. Translating gives CASSLEGGAYEQYF.

Points on this clone: The same CDR3 arises from other DNA sequences in this sample as well. The gene calls are TRBV7-8 and TRBJ2-3; 11 bases are shared with TRBD1. CDR1 is SGHVS and CDR2 is FQNEAQ in the germline V gene. This CDR3 has 16 amino acids. The junction had 2 bases not matched to a gene; V was cut back by 0 bases and J by 3 bases. DNA for the CDR3: TGTGCCAGCAGCTTAGCCGGGACAGGGGGAACAGATACGCAGTATTTT. Protein: CASSLAGTGGTDTQYF.

The rearrangement joins TRBV27 to TRBJ2-1; D not certain. The germline V and J ends were trimmed by 2 bases and 2 bases, with 7 bases remaining between them. The CDR3 is made up of 14 amino acids. Germline CDR1 and CDR2: MNHEY and SMNVEV (reference sequence). The CDR3: CASSLLEAYNEQFF. The CDR3 nucleotides are TGTGCCAGCAGTTTACTCGAGGCCTACAATGAGCAGTTCTTC.

The V call is TRBV27, the J call TRBJ2-3, with 13 bases that match TRBD2. The V segment lost 2 bases and the J segment 5 bases; nucleotides outside the gene matches: 4. Germline V gene lookup returns CDR1 MNHEY and CDR2 SMNVEV (reference sequence). This CDR3 has 16 residues. CDR3 in DNA: TGTGCCAGCAGTTTAGGGACTAGCGGGGCGATAGATACGCAGTATTTT. Its protein is CASSLGTSGAIDTQYF.

The rearrangement joins TRBV9 to TRBJ1-1; D remains ambiguous. Germline V gives CDR1 SGDLS, CDR2 YYNGEE. Trimming took 7 bases from V and 5 from J, leaving 15 bases between them. This CDR3 spans 13 amino acids. The DNA for the CDR3 is TGTGCCAGCTCCACGCGGTATTCGACTGAAGCTTTCTTT. Translated, it gives CASSTRYSTEAFF. Looking up the rest from reference TRBV9 and TRBJ1-1 gives the full variable domain: DSGVTQTPKHLITATGQRVTLRCSPRSGDLSVYWYQQSLDQGLQFLIQYYNGEERAKGNILERFSAQQFPDLHSELNLSSLELGDSALYFCASSTRYSTEAFFGQGTRLTVV.

The chain recombines TRBV30 with TRBJ1-3, with D possibly matching TRBD1 (5 bases). V gave up 3 bases and J gave up 0 bases, with 12 bases separating them. The CDR3 totals 15 residues. The germline CDR1 and CDR2 sequences are GTSNPN and SVGIG (reference sequence). CDR3 amino acids: CAWREGASSGNTIYF. CDR3 DNA: TGTGCCTGGAGGGAAGGGGCTAGCTCTGGAAACACCATATATTTT.

The gene calls are TRBV6-6 and TRBJ2-1; D ambiguous. Trimming pared 2 bases from V and 6 bases from J, leaving 14 bases between. The germline CDR1 and CDR2 sequences are MNHNY and SVGAGI (reference sequence). There are 15 residues in the CDR3. The DNA for the CDR3 is TGTGCCAGCAGTTACCCCAGTAGGGATGGCAATGAGCAGTTCTTC. It specifies CASSYPSRDGNEQFF.

V usage is TRBV2 and J usage is TRBJ2-7, with D possibly TRBD1 on 6 matching bases. CDR1 is SNHLY, CDR2 FYNNEI, per germline. With 2 bases removed from V and 4 bases from J, the gap between germline ends came to 12 bases. The length of the CDR3 is 14 residues. This CDR3 reads CASSEPRGSYEQYF. The CDR3 DNA is TGTGCCAGCAGTGAACCCAGGGGATCGTACGAGCAGTACTTC.

J is TRBJ1-1 and V is TRBV27, with 7 nucleotides matching TRBD1. Germline values: CDR1 MNHEY, CDR2 SMNVEV (reference sequence). V lost 2 bases and J lost 10; bases outside the gene matches: 7. The CDR3 has 13 residues. The CDR3 region is CASSLVGGIIAFF. In DNA form, the CDR3 reads TGTGCCAGCAGTTTAGTAGGGGGCATCATAGCTTTCTTT.

The genes are TRBV28 and TRBJ1-1; D gene uncertain. The ends were cut back, 3 bases at V and 6 bases at J, with 11 bases in the middle. From germline, CDR1 is MDHEN and CDR2 SYDVKM. CDR3 length: 13 amino acids. Here the CDR3 DNA reads TGTGCCAGCAGTTTCTACTTAGGGTCTGAAGCTTTCTTT. It encodes CASSFYLGSEAFF.

The V call is TRBV10-3, the J call TRBJ2-1; 11 bases line up with TRBD2. J was trimmed by 4 bases and V by 7 bases; bases with no gene match: 6. CDR1 and CDR2 from the germline V gene are ENHRY and SYGVKD. This CDR3 spans 15 amino acids. The CDR3 is CAITEGTSGYNEQFF. As DNA, the CDR3 is TGTGCCATCACCGAAGGGACTAGCGGATACAATGAGCAGTTCTTC.

This clone is a singleton in its sample. Other DNA sequences in this specimen translate into the identical CDR3. The chain links TRBV9 to TRBJ1-2; unclear D gene. V shed 2 bases and J shed 3 bases, with 8 bases lying between them. Germline V gene sequence: CDR1 SGDLS, CDR2 YYNGEE. The CDR3 totals 13 residues. In DNA form, the CDR3 reads TGTGCCAGCAGCGTGGGCGGGGACTATGGCTACACCTTC. Translation gives CASSVGGDYGYTF.

The CDR3 sequence is CASSFPETQYF. The CDR3 DNA sequence: TGTGCCAGCAGTTTTCCAGAGACCCAGTACTTC. This chain joins TRBV6-6 and TRBJ2-5; no clear D. Per germline, CDR1 MNHNY and CDR2 SVGAGI (reference sequence). V was pared by 4 bases and J by 4 bases, with 4 bases between. The CDR3 sequence is 11 residues long.

The chain uses TRBV5-6 and TRBJ1-2; 7 bases are a match to TRBD1. Germline assignment: CDR1 SGHDT and CDR2 YYEEEE. This CDR3 has 14 amino acids. The ends lost 0 bases at V and 4 bases at J; junction bases unmatched: 3. DNA for the CDR3: TGTGCCAGCAGCTTGGAGACAGGGACCTATGGCTACACCTTC. Its protein product is CASSLETGTYGYTF.

This clone occurred a few times. This chain links TRBV6-6 with TRBJ2-2, with D unresolved. Germline V gives CDR1 MNHNY, CDR2 SVGAGI (reference sequence). V was clipped by 4 bases and J by 6 bases, with 3 bases between them. This CDR3 region has 11 residues. CDR3 bases: TGTGCCAGCAGTTTCCCCGGGGAGCTGTTTTTT. This translates into CASSFPGELFF.

CDR3 in DNA: TGTGCCAGCAGTACGGGACTAGCGGGATTCTACGAGCAGTACTTC. This gives the protein CASSTGLAGFYEQYF. This chain links TRBV6-5 with TRBJ2-7; 13 bases agree with TRBD2. V lost 5 bases, J lost 3 bases, and 4 bases stayed unmatched. The CDR3 has 15 amino acids. Germline V gene sequence: CDR1 MNHEY, CDR2 SVGAGI.

This chain connects TRBV11-2 to TRBJ2-7; the match to TRBD1 covers 7 bases. CDR3 length: 14 amino acids. The V segment lost 3 bases and the J segment 4 bases; nucleotides outside the gene matches: 6. CDR1 is SGHAT and CDR2 is FQNNGV in the germline V gene. Here the CDR3 reads CASSFHTGVYEQYF. The DNA for the CDR3 is TGTGCCAGCAGCTTTCACACAGGGGTTTACGAGCAGTACTTC.

The rearrangement uses TRBV27 and TRBJ2-7, with 7 bases identical to TRBD1. V was clipped by 5 bases and J by 3 bases; unmatched bases: 7. Germline CDR1 MNHEY, CDR2 SMNVEV (reference sequence). There are 14 residues in the CDR3. The CDR3 reads CASSPTGVLYEQYF. CDR3 in DNA: TGTGCCAGCAGTCCTACAGGGGTCCTCTACGAGCAGTACTTC.

This clone was seen just once. The chain joins TRBV5-1 to TRBJ2-7; TRBD2 agrees at 7 bases. Per the germline V gene, CDR1 is SGHRS and CDR2 is YFSETQ. The trim removed 2 bases at V and 2 bases at J, leaving 7 bases unmatched. This CDR3 has 15 amino acids. The DNA of the CDR3 is TGCGCCAGCAGCTTCGGCAGCGGGGCCACCTACGAGCAGTACTTC. Amino acid sequence: CASSFGSGATYEQYF.

About this clone: The identical CDR3 is also encoded by other nucleotide sequences in the sample. The chain employs TRBV7-6 and TRBJ2-7, with 13 bases matching TRBD2. There are 15 residues in the CDR3. Per germline, CDR1 SGHVS and CDR2 FNYEAQ. J was trimmed by 3 bases and V by 5 bases; bases with no gene match: 4. This CDR3 is CASSEGLAGDYEQYF. CDR3 nucleotides: TGTGCCAGCAGCGAAGGACTAGCGGGAGACTACGAGCAGTACTTC.

About this clone: Other nucleotide sequences from this sample produce the same CDR3. V usage is TRBV30 and J usage is TRBJ2-1; 7 nucleotides align to TRBD2. The CDR3 sequence is 13 residues long. With V trimmed by 0 bases and J by 6 bases, 2 bases remained unmatched. CDR1 GTSNPN and CDR2 SVGIG come from the germline V gene (reference sequence). The CDR3 loop reads CAWSVVAGNEQFF. The CDR3 region has the DNA TGTGCCTGGAGTGTCGTAGCGGGCAATGAGCAGTTCTTC.

The rearrangement links TRBV14 to TRBJ1-2, with D maybe TRBD1 (5 bases). V lost 0 bases and J 4 bases, leaving 15 bases between the germline ends. CDR3 length: 16 residues. Per germline, CDR1 SGHDN and CDR2 FVKESK. This CDR3 is CASSQDLRDGVYGYTF. CDR3 in DNA: TGTGCCAGCAGCCAAGATCTTAGGGACGGAGTCTATGGCTACACCTTC.

This chain connects TRBV7-9 to TRBJ2-7; tentative D call: TRBD1 (6 bases). This CDR3 spans 14 amino acids. V was cut by 4 bases and J by 0 bases, with 10 bases left in between. Germline lookup yields CDR1 SEHNR and CDR2 FQNEAQ (reference sequence). DNA of the CDR3: TGTGCCAGCAGCTACCAGGACAGCTCCTACGAGCAGTACTTC. Protein product: CASSYQDSSYEQYF.

As DNA, the CDR3 is TGTGCCAGCAGTGATCGGGACAGGGCCTACTTC. Translation: CASSDRDRAYF. This chain joins TRBV2 and TRBJ2-7; 9 bases agree with TRBD1. CDR3 length equals 11 residues. CDR1 SNHLY and CDR2 FYNNEI come from the germline V gene. V gave up 3 bases and J gave up 13 bases; unmatched junction bases: 4.